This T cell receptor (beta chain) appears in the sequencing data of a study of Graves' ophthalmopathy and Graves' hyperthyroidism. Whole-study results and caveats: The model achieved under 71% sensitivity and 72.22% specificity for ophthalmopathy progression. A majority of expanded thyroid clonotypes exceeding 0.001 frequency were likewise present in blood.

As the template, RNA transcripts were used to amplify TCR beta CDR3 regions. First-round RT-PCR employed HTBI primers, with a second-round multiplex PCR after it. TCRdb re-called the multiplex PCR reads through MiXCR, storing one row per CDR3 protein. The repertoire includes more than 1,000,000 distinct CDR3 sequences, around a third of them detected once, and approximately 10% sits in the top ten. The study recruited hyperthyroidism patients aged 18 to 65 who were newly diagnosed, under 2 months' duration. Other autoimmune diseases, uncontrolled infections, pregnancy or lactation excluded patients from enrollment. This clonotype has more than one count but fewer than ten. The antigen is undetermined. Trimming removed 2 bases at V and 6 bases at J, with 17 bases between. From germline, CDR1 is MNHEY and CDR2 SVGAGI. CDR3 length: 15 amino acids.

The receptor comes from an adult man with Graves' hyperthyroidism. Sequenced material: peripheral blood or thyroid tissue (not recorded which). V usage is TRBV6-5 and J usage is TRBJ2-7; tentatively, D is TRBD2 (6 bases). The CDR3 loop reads CASSYTGLGGREQYF. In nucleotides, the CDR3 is TGTGCCAGCAGTTACACGGGACTTGGAGGTCGCGAGCAGTACTTC.